These 20 T cell receptor beta chains originate from one sample sequenced in a study of blood T cells in healthy people across ages. Together with a sample-barcoded 5' primer, a J-beta primer mix was included in a second PCR lasting roughly 6 to 12 cycles. TCRdb independently ran MiXCR on the 5' RACE reads; one entry per CDR3 protein. The profile shows 700,000 to 950,000 distinct CDR3 sequences, roughly 44% of them singletons. The sequenced sample was blood. The receptors shown here come from a woman aged 55-75 years in good health.

This clonotype was picked up a small number of times. V is TRBV7-2 and J is TRBJ2-7; D is possibly TRBD1 (5 bases). Germline V CDR1 and CDR2: SGHTA, FQGNSA. The CDR3 spans 15 residues. Trimming removed 1 base at V and 2 bases at J, with 12 bases between. The DNA of the CDR3 is TGTGCCAGCAGCTTAGGGTGGGGCCGGACCTACGAGCAGTACTTC. This gives the protein CASSLGWGRTYEQYF.

The chain has TRBV24-1 and TRBJ2-7; D remains ambiguous. The J call may be incorrect, as the DNA end agrees better with TRBJ2-5. The CDR3 has 12 residues. Germline V CDR1 and CDR2: KGHDR, SFDVKD. CDR3: CATSSGPETQYF. CDR3 sequence (DNA): TGTGCCACCAGTTCGGGTCCAGAGACCCAGTACTTC.

The V call is TRBV10-2, the J call TRBJ2-5, with D possibly being TRBD2 (6 bases). The DNA end is more similar to TRBJ2-7, so the J call may be wrong. The V gene's germline CDR1 is WSHSY and CDR2 SAAADI. The CDR3 runs to 14 residues. The CDR3 here is CASSEGGKAYEQYF. In DNA, the CDR3 is TGCGCCAGCAGTGAGGGCGGGAAGGCGTACGAGCAGTACTTC.

This clonotype has a single count. A junction end diverges from the germline sequence, so it may reflect a read error. This rearrangement joins TRBV7-2 to TRBJ2-7; no clear D. CDR3 size: 12 residues. CDR1 and CDR2 (germline): SGHTA, FQGNSA. The CDR3 region has the DNA TGTGCCGGCAGCCCTTCCGCCTACGAGCAGTACTTC. It encodes CAGSPSAYEQYF.

The CDR3 region has the DNA TGCAGTGCCGGGTTCCAGGATACGCAGTATTTT. This translates into CSAGFQDTQYF. This chain links TRBV20-1 with TRBJ2-3; D unresolved. V dropped 6 bases and J dropped 6 bases, with 10 bases sitting between them. CDR3 length: 11 amino acids. Germline V gives CDR1 DFQATT, CDR2 SNEGSKA (reference sequence).

In its sample, this clonotype was seen once. The chain has TRBV12-3 or TRBV12-4 and TRBJ2-3, with D perhaps TRBD2 (6 bases). The CDR3 is 15 amino acids. V dropped 0 bases and J dropped 9 bases, with 16 bases sitting between them. CDR3 in amino acids: CASSLAATPRETQYF. The CDR3 region has the DNA TGTGCCAGCAGTTTAGCGGCGACCCCCCGGGAGACGCAGTATTTT.

This clonotype showed up many times. Written as DNA, the CDR3 is TGCAGCGCATGGACTAGCGGGAGTAGATCGGGCGAGCAGTTCTTC. Translating gives CSAWTSGSRSGEQFF. The J gene is TRBJ2-1, the V gene TRBV29-1, with 13 bases aligning to TRBD2. The germline gives CDR1 SQVTM, CDR2 ANQGSEA. V gave up 7 bases and J gave up 10 bases; unmatched junction bases: 13. The CDR3 length is 15 residues.

This clonotype was counted many times. This sequence joins TRBV20-1 and TRBJ2-3; TRBD1 aligns across 7 bases. With V trimmed by 0 bases and J by 7 bases, 4 bases remained unmatched. Per the germline V gene, CDR1 is DFQATT and CDR2 is SNEGSKA (reference sequence). The CDR3 has 13 residues. The CDR3 reads CSARDWDSNTQYF. CDR3 sequence (DNA): TGCAGTGCTAGAGATTGGGACAGCAATACGCAGTATTTT.

This clonotype has just a few counts. The chain employs TRBV6-1 and TRBJ2-5, with a weak D call TRBD2 (5 bases). This CDR3 has 14 residues. V lost 7 bases, J lost 1 base, and 13 bases lay in between. Germline-derived CDR1 and CDR2 are MNHNS and SASEGT. This CDR3 is CASTPTLVQETQYF. The CDR3 region has the DNA TGTGCCAGCACCCCTACACTAGTCCAAGAGACCCAGTACTTC.

The V call is TRBV7-9, the J call TRBJ2-3; 9 nucleotides align to TRBD1. Germline V gene sequence: CDR1 SEHNR, CDR2 FQNEAQ (reference sequence). V trimming: 1 base; J trimming: 4 bases; junction bases outside the gene matches: 3. The CDR3 has 15 residues. The CDR3 loop reads CASSLDTGGSDTQYF. The CDR3 DNA reads as TGTGCCAGCAGCTTAGACACAGGGGGCTCAGATACGCAGTATTTT.

The V call is TRBV7-2, the J call TRBJ2-3; 8 bases map to TRBD2. The CDR3 length is 15 residues. Germline CDR1 and CDR2: SGHTA and FQGNSA. V lost 0 bases to trimming and J lost 4 bases; unmatched junction nucleotides: 3. The CDR3 DNA reads TGTGCCAGCAGCTTAGCTAGCGGGACATCAGATACGCAGTATTTT. It specifies CASSLASGTSDTQYF.

This clonotype appeared once. This chain links TRBV3-1 with TRBJ2-1, with D perhaps given as TRBD1 or TRBD2 (5 bases each). Near its end, the DNA agrees better with TRBJ2-7, so the J call may be wrong. Germline V lookup: CDR1 LGHDT, CDR2 YNNKEL (reference sequence). The CDR3 runs to 16 residues. CDR3 protein: CASSQVRGLSYNEQYF. The CDR3 nucleotides are TGTGCCAGCAGCCAAGTACGGGGCCTCTCCTACAATGAGCAGTACTTC.

The V gene is TRBV28, the J gene TRBJ1-2; no firm D call. V dropped 8 bases and J dropped 0 bases, with 10 bases sitting between them. CDR1 is MDHEN and CDR2 is SYDVKM in the germline V gene. The CDR3 is 13 amino acids. The CDR3 nucleotides are TGTGCCAGCGTCGACCAGACTAACTATGGCTACACCTTC. It specifies CASVDQTNYGYTF.

This clonotype was seen only once. One end of the junction does not line up with germline, which may come from a read error. The rearrangement uses TRBV4-1 and TRBJ2-5, with D perhaps TRBD1 (6 bases). Germline V lookup: CDR1 MGHRA, CDR2 YSYEKL. The CDR3 spans 17 residues. CDR3: CAGSQDSLLGGSEAQYF. The CDR3 coding sequence is TGCGCCGGCAGCCAAGATTCTCTTCTAGGGGGAAGCGAGGCCCAGTACTTC.

The chain has TRBV7-9 and TRBJ2-5; D not resolved. The length of the CDR3 is 14 residues. Germline CDR1 SEHNR, CDR2 FQNEAQ (reference sequence). V was trimmed by 6 bases and J by 11 bases, leaving 22 bases between them. For the CDR3, the DNA is TGTGCCAGCAGTTACCAAGGGAACTCCCACGAACAGTACTTC. Translated: CASSYQGNSHEQYF.

The chain has TRBV30 and TRBJ2-1; TRBD1 might be the D (5 bases). With 4 bases removed from V and 7 bases from J, the gap between germline ends came to 17 bases. Per the germline V gene, CDR1 is GTSNPN and CDR2 is SVGIG (reference sequence). The CDR3 contains 14 residues. CDR3 residues: CAWTDLTGHNEQFF. The CDR3 DNA reads as TGTGCCTGGACTGACCTGACCGGACATAATGAGCAGTTCTTC.

J is TRBJ2-3 and V is TRBV5-1, with unresolved D. In germline, CDR1 is SGHRS, CDR2 YFSETQ. V shed 5 bases and J shed 2 bases, with 15 bases lying between them. The CDR3 is 15 amino acids. The CDR3 bases are TGCGCCAGCAGTCAGAACTCGGCGGCCACAGATACGCAGTATTTT. This codes for CASSQNSAATDTQYF.

The V gene is TRBV15, the J gene TRBJ2-3, with 7 nucleotides matching TRBD1. V lost 5 bases to trimming and J lost 2 bases; unmatched junction nucleotides: 7. CDR3 length: 15 amino acids. From germline, CDR1 is LNHNV and CDR2 YYDKDF (reference sequence). DNA of the CDR3: TGTGCCACCAGCCGAAGACAGGGATTCACAGATACGCAGTATTTT. It translates to CATSRRQGFTDTQYF.

This clonotype was seen a few times. The V gene is TRBV12-3 or TRBV12-4, the J gene TRBJ2-7, with D possibly matching TRBD2 (7 bases). Trimming cost V 7 bases and J 2 bases, with 18 bases left between them. There are 15 residues in the CDR3. The CDR3 bases are TGTGCCAGCACCAATAAACTAGGGGGGGCCTACGAGCAGTACTTC. This sequence encodes CASTNKLGGAYEQYF.

V gene TRBV6-2 or TRBV6-3 combines with J gene TRBJ1-2, with no clear D. V dropped 2 bases and J dropped 7 bases, with 11 bases sitting between them. In germline, CDR1 is MNHEY, CDR2 SVGEGT. The CDR3 runs to 13 residues. This CDR3 is CASSYVDGRGYTF. The CDR3 region has the DNA TGTGCCAGCAGTTACGTGGACGGACGTGGCTACACCTTC.